These T cell receptor beta chains were read from a single sample in a study of CD8+ T cells in alopecia areata. Only in-frame clones appear in the TCRdb table, and some are missing; sequencing was by immunoSEQ multiplex PCR. There are about 69,000 clones in the sample; approximately 58% occur only once, and approximately 15% lies in the top ten. The sequencing here drew on CD8+ T cells sorted from blood, taken at week 0. These receptors originate from a human donor with alopecia areata. Both conserved end residues are part of each CDR3.

cdr3_aa | j_call | v_call
CASSLGGSETQYF | TRBJ2-5 | TRBV7-9
CASKNTDTQYF | TRBJ2-3 | TRBV28
CATSRYREQETQYF | TRBJ2-5 | TRBV15
CASGITGDHTEAFF | TRBJ1-1 | TRBV28
CASSPNPRQGPYGYTF | TRBJ1-2 | TRBV27
CASSAGSYEQYF | TRBJ2-7 | TRBV5-6
CATTIGGRDGYTF | TRBJ1-2 | TRBV23-1
CASRFGLADAYEQYF | TRBJ2-7 | TRBV5-1
CASSLPGRAKNIQYF | TRBJ2-4 | TRBV19
CASSSGFSGANVLTF | TRBJ2-6 | TRBV5-1
CASSFRHANEKLFF | TRBJ1-4 | TRBV7-2
CASSEGLERFQETQYF | TRBJ2-5 | TRBV5-1
CASSLAGRGTDTQYF | TRBJ2-3 | TRBV5-1
CASSQAGQGNTEAFF | TRBJ1-1 | TRBV4-3
CASSSPTYNEQFF | TRBJ2-1 | TRBV5-6
CASSQSLAGGHEQFF | TRBJ2-1 | TRBV23-1
CASSAVGGETQYF | TRBJ2-5 | TRBV9
CASSPNRDEQYF | TRBJ2-7 | TRBV5-1
CASSPIPPQENYGYTF | TRBJ1-2 | TRBV5-1
CASGYGGGETQYF | TRBJ2-5 | TRBV12-5
CASSLGSYEQYF | TRBJ2-7 | TRBV7-9
CSVRVADTQYF | TRBJ2-3 | TRBV29-1
CASSHLLAGVFNEQFF | TRBJ2-1 | TRBV4-1
CASSQAEQVKAFF | TRBJ1-1 | TRBV4-1
CASSSGLASYEQYF | TRBJ2-7 | TRBV27
CATAEGAEAFF | TRBJ1-1 | TRBV25-1
CSAQLSLGDRAPPDTQYF | TRBJ2-3 | TRBV29-1